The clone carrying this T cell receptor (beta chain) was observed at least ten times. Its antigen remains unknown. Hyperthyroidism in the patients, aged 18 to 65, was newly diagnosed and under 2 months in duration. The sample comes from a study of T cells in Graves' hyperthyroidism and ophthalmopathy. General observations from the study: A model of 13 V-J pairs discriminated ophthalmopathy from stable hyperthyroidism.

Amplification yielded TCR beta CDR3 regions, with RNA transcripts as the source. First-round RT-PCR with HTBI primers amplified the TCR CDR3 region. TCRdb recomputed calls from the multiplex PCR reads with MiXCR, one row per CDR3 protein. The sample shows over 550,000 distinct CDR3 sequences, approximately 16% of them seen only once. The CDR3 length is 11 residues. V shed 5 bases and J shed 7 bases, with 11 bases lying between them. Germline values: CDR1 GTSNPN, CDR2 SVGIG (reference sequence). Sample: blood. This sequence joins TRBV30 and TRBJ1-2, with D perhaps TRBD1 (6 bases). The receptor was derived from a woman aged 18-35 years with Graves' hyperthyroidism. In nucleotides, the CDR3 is TGTGCCTGGCAACAGGGAGGTGGCTACACCTTC. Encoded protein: CAWQQGGGYTF.